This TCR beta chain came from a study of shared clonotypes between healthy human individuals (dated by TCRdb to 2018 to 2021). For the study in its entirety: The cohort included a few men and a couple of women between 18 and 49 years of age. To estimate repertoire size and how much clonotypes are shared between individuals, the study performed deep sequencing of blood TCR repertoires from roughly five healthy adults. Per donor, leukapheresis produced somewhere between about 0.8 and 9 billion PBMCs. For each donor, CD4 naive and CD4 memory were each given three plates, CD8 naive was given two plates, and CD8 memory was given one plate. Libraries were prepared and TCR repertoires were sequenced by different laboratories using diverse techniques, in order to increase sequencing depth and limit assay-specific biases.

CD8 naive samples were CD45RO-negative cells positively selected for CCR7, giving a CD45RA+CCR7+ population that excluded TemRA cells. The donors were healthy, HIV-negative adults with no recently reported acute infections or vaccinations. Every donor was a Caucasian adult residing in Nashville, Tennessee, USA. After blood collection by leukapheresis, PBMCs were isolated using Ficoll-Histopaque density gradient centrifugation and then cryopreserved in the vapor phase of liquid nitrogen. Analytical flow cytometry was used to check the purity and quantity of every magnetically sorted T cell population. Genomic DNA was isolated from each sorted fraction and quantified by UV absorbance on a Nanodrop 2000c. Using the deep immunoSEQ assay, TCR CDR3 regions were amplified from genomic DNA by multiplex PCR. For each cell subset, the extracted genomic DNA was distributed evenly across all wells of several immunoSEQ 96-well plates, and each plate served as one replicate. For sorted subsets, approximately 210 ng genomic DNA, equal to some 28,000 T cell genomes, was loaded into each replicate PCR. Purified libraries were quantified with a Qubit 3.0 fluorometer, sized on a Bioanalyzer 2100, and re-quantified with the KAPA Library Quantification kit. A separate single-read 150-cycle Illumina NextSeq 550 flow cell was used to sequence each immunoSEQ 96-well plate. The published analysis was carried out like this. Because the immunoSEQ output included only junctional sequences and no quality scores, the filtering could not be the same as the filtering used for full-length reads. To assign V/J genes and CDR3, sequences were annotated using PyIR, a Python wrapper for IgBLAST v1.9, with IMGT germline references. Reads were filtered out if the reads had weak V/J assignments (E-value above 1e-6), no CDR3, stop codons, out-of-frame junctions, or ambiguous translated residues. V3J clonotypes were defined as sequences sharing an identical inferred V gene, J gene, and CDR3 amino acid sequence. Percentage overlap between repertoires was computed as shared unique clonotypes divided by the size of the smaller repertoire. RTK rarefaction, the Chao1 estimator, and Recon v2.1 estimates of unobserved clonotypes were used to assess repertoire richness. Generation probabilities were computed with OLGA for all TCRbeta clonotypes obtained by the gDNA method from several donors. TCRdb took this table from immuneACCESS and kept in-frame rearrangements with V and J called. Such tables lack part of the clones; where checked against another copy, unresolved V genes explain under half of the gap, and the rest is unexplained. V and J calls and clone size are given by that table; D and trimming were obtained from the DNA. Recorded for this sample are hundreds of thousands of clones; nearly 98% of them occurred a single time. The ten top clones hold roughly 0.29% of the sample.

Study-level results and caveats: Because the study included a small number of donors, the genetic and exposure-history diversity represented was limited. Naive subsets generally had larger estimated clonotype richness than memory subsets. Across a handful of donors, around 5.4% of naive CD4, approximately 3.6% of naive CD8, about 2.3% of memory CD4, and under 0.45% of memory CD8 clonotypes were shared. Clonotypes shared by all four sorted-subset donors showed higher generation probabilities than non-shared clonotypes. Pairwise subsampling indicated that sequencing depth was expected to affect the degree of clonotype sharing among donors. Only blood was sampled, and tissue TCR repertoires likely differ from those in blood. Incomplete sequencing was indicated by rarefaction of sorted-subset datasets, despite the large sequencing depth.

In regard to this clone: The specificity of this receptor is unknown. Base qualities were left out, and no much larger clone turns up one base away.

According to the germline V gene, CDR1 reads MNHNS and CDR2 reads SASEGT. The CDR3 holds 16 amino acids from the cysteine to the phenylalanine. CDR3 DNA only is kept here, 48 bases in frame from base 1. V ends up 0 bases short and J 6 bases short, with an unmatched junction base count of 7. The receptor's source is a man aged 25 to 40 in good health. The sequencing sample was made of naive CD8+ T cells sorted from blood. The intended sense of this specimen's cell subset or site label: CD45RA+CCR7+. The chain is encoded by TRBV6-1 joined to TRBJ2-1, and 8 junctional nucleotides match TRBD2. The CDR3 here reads CASSEAGTSVINEQFF. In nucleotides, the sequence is TGTGCCAGCAGTGAAGCCGGGACTAGTGTTATCAATGAGCAGTTCTTC.